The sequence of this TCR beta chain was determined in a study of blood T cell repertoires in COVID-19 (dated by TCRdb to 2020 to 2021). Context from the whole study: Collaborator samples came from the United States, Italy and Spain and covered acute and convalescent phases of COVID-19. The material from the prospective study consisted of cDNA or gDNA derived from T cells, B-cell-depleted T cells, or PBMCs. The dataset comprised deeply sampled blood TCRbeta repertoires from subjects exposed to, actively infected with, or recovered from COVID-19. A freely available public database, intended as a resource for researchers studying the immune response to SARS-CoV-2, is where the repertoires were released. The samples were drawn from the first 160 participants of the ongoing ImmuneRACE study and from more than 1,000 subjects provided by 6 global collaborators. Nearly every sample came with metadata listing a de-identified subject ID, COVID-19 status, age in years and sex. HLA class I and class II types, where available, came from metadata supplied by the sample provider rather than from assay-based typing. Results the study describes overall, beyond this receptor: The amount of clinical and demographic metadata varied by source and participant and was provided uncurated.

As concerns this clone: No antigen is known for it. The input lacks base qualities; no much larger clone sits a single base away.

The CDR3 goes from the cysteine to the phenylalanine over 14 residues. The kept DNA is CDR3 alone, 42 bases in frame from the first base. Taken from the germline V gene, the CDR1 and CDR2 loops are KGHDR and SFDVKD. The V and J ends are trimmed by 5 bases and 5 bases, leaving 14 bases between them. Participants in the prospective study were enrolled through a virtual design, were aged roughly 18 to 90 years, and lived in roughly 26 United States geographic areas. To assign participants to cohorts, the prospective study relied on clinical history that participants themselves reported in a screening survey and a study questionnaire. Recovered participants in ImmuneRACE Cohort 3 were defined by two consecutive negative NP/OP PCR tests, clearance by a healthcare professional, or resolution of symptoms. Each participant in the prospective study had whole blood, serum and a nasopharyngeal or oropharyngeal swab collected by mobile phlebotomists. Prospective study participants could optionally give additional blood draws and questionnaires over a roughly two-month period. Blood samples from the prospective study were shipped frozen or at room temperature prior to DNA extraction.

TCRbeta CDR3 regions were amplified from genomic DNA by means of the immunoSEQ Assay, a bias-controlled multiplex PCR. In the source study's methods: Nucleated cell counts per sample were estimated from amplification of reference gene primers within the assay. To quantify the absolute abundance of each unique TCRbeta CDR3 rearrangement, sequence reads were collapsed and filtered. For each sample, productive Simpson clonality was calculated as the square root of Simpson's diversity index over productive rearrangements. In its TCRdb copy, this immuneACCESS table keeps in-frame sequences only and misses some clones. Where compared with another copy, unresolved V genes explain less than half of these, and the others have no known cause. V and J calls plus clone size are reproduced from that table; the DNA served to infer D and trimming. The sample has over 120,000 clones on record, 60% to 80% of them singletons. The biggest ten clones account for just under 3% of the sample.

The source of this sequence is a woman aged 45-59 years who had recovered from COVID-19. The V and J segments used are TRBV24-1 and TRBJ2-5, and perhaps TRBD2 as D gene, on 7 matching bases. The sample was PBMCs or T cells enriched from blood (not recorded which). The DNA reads TGTGCCACCAGTGGTCGGGGGGCGCCGGAGACCCAGTACTTC. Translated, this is CATSGRGAPETQYF.